This T cell receptor beta chain stems from a study of cytomegalovirus exposure and HLA in healthy donors. To note about this clone: Its specificity is unknown.

Study-wide results and caveats: Highly shared variants forming one cluster were likely a sequencing artifact. Immune exposure data for these donors was limited to CMV serostatus.

This PCR relied on a set of 60 Vbeta primers and 13 Jbeta primers. TCRdb keeps only in-frame clones here, not all; method: immunoSEQ multiplex PCR. Found here are 90,000 to 150,000 clones, approximately 84% of them singletons; the top ten hold more than 0.2%. The sample consisted of PBMCs. This receptor was identified in a man aged 50-59 years in good health and CMV-seronegative.

CDR3 nucleotides: TGTGCCAGCAGTAAGGGACAGGGGGAGACCCAGTACTTC. This translates into CASSKGQGETQYF. The chain couples TRBV6-5 to TRBJ2-5; 10 bases fit TRBD1. Germline CDR1 and CDR2: MNHEY and SVGAGI. CDR3 length: 13 residues. V gave up 5 bases and J gave up 5 bases; unmatched junction bases: 2.